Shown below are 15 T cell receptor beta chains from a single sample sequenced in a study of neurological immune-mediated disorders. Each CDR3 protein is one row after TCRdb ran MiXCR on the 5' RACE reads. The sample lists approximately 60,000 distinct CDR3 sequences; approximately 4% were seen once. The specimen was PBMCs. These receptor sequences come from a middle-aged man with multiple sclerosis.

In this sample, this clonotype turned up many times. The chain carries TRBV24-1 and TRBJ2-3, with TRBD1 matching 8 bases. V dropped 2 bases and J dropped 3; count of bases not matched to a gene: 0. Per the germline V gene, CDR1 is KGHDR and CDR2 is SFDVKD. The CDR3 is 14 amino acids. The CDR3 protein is CATSDWTGTDTQYF. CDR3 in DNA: TGTGCCACCAGTGATTGGACAGGGACAGATACGCAGTATTTT.

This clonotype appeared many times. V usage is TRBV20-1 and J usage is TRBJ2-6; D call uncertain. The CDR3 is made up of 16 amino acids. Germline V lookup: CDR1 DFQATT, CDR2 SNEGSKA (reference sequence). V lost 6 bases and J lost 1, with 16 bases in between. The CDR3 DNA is TGCAGTGCAACCAGACCTAGGGCATCTGGGGCCAACGTCCTGACTTTC. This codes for CSATRPRASGANVLTF.

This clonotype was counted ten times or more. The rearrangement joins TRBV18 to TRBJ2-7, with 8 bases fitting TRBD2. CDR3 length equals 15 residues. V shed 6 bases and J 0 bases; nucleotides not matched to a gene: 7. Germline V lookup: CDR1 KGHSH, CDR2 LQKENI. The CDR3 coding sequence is TGTGCCAGCTCGCCGATAGCGGGGAGCTCCTACGAGCAGTACTTC. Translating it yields CASSPIAGSSYEQYF.

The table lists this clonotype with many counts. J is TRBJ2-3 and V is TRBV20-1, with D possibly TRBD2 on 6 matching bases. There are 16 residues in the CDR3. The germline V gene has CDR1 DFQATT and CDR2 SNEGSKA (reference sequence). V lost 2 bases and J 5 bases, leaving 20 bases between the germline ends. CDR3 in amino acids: CSARSARAGMRDTQYF. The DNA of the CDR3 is TGCAGTGCTAGATCGGCCAGGGCGGGAATGAGAGATACGCAGTATTTT.

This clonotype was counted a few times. CDR3 in amino acids: CASSRPQGSQETQYF. As DNA, the CDR3 is TGTGCCAGCAGCCGTCCCCAAGGGAGCCAAGAGACCCAGTACTTC. The chain has TRBV5-6 and TRBJ2-5; a possible D gene is TRBD2 (5 bases). Germline lookup yields CDR1 SGHDT and CDR2 YYEEEE. V lost 4 bases to trimming and J lost 1 base, with 14 bases between them. The CDR3 runs 15 residues. Full variable domain (outside the CDR3, taken from reference TRBV5-6 and TRBJ2-5): DAGVTQSPTHLIKTRGQQVTLRCSPKSGHDTVSWYQQALGQGPQFIFQYYEEEERQRGNFPDRFSGHQFPNYSSELNVNALLLGDSALYLCASSRPQGSQETQYFGPGTRLLVL.

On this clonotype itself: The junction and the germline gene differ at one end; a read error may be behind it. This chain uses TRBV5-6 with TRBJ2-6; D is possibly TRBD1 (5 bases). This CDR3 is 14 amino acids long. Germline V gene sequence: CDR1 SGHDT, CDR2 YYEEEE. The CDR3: CASQTPSGAKVLTF. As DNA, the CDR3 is TGTGCCAGCCAAACTCCCTCTGGGGCCAAAGTCCTGACTTTC.

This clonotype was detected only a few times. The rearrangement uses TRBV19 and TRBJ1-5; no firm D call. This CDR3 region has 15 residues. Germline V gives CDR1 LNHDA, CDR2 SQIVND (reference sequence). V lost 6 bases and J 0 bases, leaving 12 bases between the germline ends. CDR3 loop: CASSSTGNSNQPQHF. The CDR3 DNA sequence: TGTGCCAGTAGCTCTACGGGGAATAGCAATCAGCCCCAGCATTTT.

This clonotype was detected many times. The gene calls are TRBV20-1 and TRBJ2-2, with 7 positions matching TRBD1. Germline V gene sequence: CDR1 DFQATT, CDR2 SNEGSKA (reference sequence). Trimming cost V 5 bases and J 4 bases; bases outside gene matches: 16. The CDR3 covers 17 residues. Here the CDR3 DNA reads TGCAGTGCTCGATCTAAGACAGGGATAGGGCTCACCGGGGAGCTGTTTTTT. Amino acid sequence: CSARSKTGIGLTGELFF.

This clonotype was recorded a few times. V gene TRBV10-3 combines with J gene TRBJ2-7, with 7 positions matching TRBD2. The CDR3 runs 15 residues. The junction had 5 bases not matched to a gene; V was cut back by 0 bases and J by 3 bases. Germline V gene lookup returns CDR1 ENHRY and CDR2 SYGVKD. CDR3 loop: CAISESGGSIYEQYF. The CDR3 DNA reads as TGTGCCATCAGTGAGTCGGGCGGGAGTATCTACGAGCAGTACTTC.

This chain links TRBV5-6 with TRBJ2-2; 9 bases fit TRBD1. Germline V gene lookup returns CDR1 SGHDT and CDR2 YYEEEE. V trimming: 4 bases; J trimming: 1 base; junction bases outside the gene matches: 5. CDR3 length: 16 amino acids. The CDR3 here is CASSPNRGQNTGELFF. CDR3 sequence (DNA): TGTGCCAGCAGCCCCAACAGGGGGCAGAACACCGGGGAGCTGTTTTTT.

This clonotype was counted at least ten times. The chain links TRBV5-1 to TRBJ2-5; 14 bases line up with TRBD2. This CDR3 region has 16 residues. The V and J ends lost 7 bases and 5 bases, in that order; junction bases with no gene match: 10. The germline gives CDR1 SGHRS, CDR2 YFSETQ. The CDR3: CASGVGLAGGSETQYF. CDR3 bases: TGCGCCAGCGGAGTAGGACTAGCGGGGGGTTCCGAGACCCAGTACTTC.

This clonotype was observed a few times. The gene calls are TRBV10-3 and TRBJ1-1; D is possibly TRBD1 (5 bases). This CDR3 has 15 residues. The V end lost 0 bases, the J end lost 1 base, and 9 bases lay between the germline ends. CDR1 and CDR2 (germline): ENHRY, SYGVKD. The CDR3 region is CAISESGRTNTEAFF. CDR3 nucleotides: TGTGCCATCAGTGAGTCGGGACGGACGAACACTGAAGCTTTCTTT.

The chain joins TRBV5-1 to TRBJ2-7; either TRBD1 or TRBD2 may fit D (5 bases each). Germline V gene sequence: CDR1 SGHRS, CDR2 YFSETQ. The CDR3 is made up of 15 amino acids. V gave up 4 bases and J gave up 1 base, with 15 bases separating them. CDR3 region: CASSPGTIQSYEQYF. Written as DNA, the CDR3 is TGCGCCAGCAGCCCTGGGACCATTCAGTCCTACGAGCAGTACTTC.

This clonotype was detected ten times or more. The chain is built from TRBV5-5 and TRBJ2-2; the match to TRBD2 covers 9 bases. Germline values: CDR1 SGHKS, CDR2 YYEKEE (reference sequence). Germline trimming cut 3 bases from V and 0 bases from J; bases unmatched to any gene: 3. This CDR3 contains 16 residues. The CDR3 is CASSSSSGANTGELFF. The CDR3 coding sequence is TGTGCCAGCAGCTCCTCTAGCGGGGCGAACACCGGGGAGCTGTTTTTT. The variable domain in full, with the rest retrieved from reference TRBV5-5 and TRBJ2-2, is DAGVTQSPTHLIKTRGQQVTLRCSPISGHKSVSWYQQVLGQGPQFIFQYYEKEERGRGNFPDRFSARQFPNYSSELNVNALLLGDSALYLCASSSSSGANTGELFFGEGSRLTVL.

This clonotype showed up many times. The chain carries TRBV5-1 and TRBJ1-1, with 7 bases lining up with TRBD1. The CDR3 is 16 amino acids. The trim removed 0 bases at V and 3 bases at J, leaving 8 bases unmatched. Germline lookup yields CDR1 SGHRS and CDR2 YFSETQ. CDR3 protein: CASSLGGNRGYTEAFF. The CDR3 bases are TGCGCCAGCAGCTTGGGGGGGAACAGGGGATACACTGAAGCTTTCTTT. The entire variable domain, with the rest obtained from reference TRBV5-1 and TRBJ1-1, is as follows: KAGVTQTPRYLIKTRGQQVTLSCSPISGHRSVSWYQQTPGQGLQFLFEYFSETQRNKGNFPGRFSGRQFSNSRSEMNVSTLELGDSALYLCASSLGGNRGYTEAFFGQGTRLTVV.